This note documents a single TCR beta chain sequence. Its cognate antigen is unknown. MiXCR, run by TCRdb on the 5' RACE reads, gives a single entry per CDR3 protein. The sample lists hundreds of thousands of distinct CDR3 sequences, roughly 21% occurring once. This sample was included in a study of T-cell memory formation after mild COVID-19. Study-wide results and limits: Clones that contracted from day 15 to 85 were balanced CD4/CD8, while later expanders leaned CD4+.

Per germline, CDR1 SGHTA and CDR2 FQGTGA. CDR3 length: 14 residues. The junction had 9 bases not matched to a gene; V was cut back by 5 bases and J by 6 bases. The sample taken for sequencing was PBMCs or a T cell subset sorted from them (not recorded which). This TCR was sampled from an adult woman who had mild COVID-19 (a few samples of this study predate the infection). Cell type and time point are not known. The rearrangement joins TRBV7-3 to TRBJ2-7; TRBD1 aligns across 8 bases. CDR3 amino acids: CASSATGVSSEQYF. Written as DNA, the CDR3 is TGTGCCAGCAGCGCGACAGGGGTATCCAGCGAGCAGTACTTC.